This T cell receptor (beta chain) was identified in a study of CXCR3-negative and CXCR3-positive naive CD8 T cells. At the level of the study: Sequencing gave some 130 million TRB reads overall, about 1.5 +/- 0.3 million per library.

The germline CDR1 and CDR2 sequences are SQVTM and ANQGSEA. CDR3 size: 11 residues. As to this clonotype: As yet, its antigen is unknown.

In preparing the TRB cDNA libraries, 5' RACE with UMI labels was used. TCRdb reanalyzed the 5' RACE reads and collapses them to one entry per CDR3 protein, without DNA. This sample's clone table lists around 84,000 distinct CDR3 sequences. Points from the study as a whole: Fresh PBMCs were used in most assays, and CXCR3 expression partially decreased after cryopreservation. Higher TRB CDR3 hydrophobicity marked CXCR3-positive naive cells relative to CXCR3-negative naive cells. Diversity was high in both naive subsets and much lower in memory cells.

The sorter processed each CD8+ T cell subset in triplicate at hundreds of thousands of cells apiece. The sequenced sample was naive CXCR3+ CD8+ T cells from blood. Subset given: CD45RO-CCR7+CD27+CD95- naive CD8+ T cells expressing CXCR3 (TNR3+). The chain recombines TRBV29-1 with TRBJ2-7; without DNA, the TCRdb call of TRBD1 cannot be checked. The origin of this receptor is a human donor in good health. Some clones in this sample may be carry-over from other donors' samples. The CDR3 loop reads CSGTGTYEQYF.